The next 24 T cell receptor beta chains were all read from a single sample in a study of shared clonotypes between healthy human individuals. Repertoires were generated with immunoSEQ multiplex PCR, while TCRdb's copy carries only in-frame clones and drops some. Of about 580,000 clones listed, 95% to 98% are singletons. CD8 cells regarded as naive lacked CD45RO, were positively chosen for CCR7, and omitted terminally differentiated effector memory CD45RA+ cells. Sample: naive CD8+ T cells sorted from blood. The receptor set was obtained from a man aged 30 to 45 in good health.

This CDR3 is CASSLSRDRGDYNEQFF. CDR3 DNA sequence: TGTGCCAGCAGCTTAAGCCGGGACAGGGGAGATTACAATGAGCAGTTCTTC. The V call is TRBV7-8, the J call TRBJ2-1; 10 nucleotides agree with TRBD1. The CDR3 runs 17 residues. Germline trimming cut 2 bases from V and 4 bases from J; bases unmatched to any gene: 8. Germline lookup yields CDR1 SGHVS and CDR2 FQNEAQ.

DNA of the CDR3: TGTGCCAGCAGCTCGCCCGGGGACGGATCCTACGAGCAGTACTTC. Encoded protein: CASSSPGDGSYEQYF. The gene calls are TRBV11-2 and TRBJ2-7; the D call may be TRBD1 or TRBD2 (5 bases each). CDR1 is SGHAT, CDR2 FQNNGV, per germline. Trimming stripped 4 bases from V and 1 base from J, with 14 bases between. The CDR3 is made up of 15 amino acids.

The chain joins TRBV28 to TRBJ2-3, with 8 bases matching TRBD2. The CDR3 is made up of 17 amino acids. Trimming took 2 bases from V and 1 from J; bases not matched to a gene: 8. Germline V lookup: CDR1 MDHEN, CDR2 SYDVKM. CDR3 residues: CASSLTSGSGGTDTQYF. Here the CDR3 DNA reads TGTGCCAGCAGTTTAACTAGCGGAAGCGGAGGCACAGATACGCAGTATTTT.

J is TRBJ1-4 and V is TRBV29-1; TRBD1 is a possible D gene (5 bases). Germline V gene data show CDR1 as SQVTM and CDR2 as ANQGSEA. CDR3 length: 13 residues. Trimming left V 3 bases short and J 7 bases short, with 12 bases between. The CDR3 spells CSVEGTEPEKLFF. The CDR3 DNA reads TGCAGCGTTGAGGGGACCGAACCTGAAAAACTGTTTTTT.

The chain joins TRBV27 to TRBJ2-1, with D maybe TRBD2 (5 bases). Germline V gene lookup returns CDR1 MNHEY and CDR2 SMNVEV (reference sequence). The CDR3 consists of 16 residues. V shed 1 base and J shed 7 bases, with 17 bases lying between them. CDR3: CASSLLTGISKNEQFF. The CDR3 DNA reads TGTGCCAGCAGTTTATTGACGGGGATTAGTAAAAATGAGCAGTTCTTC.

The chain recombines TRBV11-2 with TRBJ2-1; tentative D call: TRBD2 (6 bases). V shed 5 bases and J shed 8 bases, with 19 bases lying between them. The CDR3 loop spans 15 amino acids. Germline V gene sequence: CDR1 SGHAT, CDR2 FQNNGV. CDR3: CASSRLGGFGDEQFF. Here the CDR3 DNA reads TGTGCCAGCAGCCGCCTGGGAGGATTTGGGGATGAGCAGTTCTTC.

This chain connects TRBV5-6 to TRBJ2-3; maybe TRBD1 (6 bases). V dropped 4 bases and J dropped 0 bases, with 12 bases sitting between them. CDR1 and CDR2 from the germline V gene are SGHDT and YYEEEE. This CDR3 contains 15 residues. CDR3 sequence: CASSAGVSSTDTQYF. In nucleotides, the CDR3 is TGTGCCAGCAGCGCAGGGGTTAGTAGCACAGATACGCAGTATTTT.

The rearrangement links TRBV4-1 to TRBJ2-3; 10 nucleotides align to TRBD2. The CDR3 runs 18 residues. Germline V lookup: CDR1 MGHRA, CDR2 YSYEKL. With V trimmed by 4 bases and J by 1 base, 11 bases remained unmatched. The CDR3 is CASSPVAGGVSRTDTQYF. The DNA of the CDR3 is TGCGCCAGCAGCCCGGTAGCGGGAGGAGTGTCCCGCACAGATACGCAGTATTTT.

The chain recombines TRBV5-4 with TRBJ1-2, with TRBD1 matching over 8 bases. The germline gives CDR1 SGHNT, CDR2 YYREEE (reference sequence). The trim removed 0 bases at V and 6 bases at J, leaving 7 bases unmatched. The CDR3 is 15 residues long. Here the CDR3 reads CASSLALRGRDGYTF. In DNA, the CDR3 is TGTGCCAGCAGCTTGGCCCTCAGGGGGCGGGATGGCTACACCTTC.

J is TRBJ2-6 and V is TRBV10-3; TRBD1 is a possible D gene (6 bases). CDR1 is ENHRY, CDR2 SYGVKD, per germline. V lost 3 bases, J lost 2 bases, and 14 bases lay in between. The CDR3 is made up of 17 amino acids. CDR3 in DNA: TGTGCCATCAGTGACGTCAGGGGAGACCCTGGGGCCAACGTCCTGACTTTC. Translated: CAISDVRGDPGANVLTF.

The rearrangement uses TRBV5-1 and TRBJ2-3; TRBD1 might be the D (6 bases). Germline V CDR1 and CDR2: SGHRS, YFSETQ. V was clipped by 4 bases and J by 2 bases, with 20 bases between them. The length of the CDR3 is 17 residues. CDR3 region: CASSLRRYREPTDTQYF. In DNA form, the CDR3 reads TGCGCCAGCAGCCTTCGCCGATACAGGGAACCCACAGATACGCAGTATTTT.

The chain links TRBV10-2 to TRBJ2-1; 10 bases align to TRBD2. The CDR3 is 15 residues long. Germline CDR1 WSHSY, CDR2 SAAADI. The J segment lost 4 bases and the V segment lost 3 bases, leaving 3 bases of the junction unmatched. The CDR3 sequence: CASSDRAGGYNEQFF. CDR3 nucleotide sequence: TGCGCCAGCAGTGATCGAGCGGGGGGGTACAATGAGCAGTTCTTC.

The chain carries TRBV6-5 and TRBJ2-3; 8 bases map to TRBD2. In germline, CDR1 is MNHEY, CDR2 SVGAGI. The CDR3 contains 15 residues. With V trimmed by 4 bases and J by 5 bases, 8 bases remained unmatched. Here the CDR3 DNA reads TGTGCCAGCAGTTCCGGTAAAAGCGGGAGAGATACGCAGTATTTT. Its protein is CASSSGKSGRDTQYF.

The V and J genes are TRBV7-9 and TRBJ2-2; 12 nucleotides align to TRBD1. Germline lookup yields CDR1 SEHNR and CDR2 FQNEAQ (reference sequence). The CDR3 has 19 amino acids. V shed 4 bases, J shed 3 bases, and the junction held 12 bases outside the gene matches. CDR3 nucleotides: TGTGCCAGCAGCTGCCCGGGACAGGGGGCGATCTGCGACACCGGGGAGCTGTTTTTT. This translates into CASSCPGQGAICDTGELFF.

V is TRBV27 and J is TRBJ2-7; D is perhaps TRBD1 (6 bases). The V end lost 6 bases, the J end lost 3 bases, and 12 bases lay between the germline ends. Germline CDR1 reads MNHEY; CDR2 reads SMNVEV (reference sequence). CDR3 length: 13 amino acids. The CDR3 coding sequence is TGTGCCAGCAGCAAGGACAGCAGCTACGAGCAGTACTTC. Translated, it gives CASSKDSSYEQYF.

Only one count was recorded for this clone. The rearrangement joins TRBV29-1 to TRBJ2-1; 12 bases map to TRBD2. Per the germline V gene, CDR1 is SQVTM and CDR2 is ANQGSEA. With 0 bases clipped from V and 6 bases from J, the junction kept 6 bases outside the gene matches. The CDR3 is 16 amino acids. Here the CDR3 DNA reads TGCAGCGTTGAAGATCTGCTAGCGGGAGGGGTCAATGAGCAGTTCTTC. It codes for CSVEDLLAGGVNEQFF.

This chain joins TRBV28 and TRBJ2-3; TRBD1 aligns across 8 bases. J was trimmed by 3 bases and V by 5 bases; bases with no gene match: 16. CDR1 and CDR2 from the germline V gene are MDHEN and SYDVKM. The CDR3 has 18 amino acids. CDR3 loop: CASSPGTGPAVDTDTQYF. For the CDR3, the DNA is TGTGCCAGCAGTCCCGGGACAGGCCCCGCGGTGGATACAGATACGCAGTATTTT. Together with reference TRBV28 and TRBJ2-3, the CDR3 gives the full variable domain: DVKVTQSSRYLVKRTGEKVFLECVQDMDHENMFWYRQDPGLGLRLIYFSYDVKMKEKGDIPEGYSVSREKKERFSLILESASTNQTSMYLCASSPGTGPAVDTDTQYFGPGTRLTVL.

This CDR3 is CASSIQGIPYEQYF. The CDR3 region has the DNA TGTGCCAGCAGTATACAGGGCATACCCTACGAGCAGTACTTC. This chain uses TRBV11-2 with TRBJ2-7; a weak D match, TRBD1 (6 bases). In germline, CDR1 is SGHAT, CDR2 FQNNGV. The CDR3 contains 14 residues. The V end lost 6 bases, the J end lost 2 bases, and 14 bases lay between the germline ends.

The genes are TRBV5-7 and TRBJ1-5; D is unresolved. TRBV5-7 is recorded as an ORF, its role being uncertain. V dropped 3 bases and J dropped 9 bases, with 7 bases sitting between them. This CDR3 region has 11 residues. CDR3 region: CASSSQRPQHF. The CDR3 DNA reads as TGTGCCAGCAGCTCGCAGCGGCCCCAGCATTTT.

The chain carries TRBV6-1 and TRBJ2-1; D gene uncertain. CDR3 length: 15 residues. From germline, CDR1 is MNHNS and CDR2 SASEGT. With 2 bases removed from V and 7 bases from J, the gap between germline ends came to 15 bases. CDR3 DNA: TGTGCCAGCAGTGAACGGCAGGTCATAGCAAATGAGCAGTTCTTC. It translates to CASSERQVIANEQFF.

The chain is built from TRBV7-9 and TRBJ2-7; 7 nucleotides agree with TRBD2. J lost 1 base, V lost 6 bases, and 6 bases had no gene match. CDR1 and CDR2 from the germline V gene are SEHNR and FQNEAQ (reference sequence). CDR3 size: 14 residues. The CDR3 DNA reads TGTGCCAGCAGTCTACTCGGGGGGTCCTACGAGCAGTACTTC. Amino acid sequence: CASSLLGGSYEQYF.

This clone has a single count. CDR3 in DNA: TGTGCCAGTAATGAAGGGGGGTGGTCCTACAATGAGCAGTTCTTC. Protein product: CASNEGGWSYNEQFF. V is TRBV19 and J is TRBJ2-1; D tentatively reads TRBD1 or TRBD2 (6 bases each). CDR1 is LNHDA and CDR2 is SQIVND in the germline V gene (reference sequence). Trimming shortened V by 7 bases and J by 1 base, and 14 bases separated the two germline ends. This CDR3 is built from 15 residues.

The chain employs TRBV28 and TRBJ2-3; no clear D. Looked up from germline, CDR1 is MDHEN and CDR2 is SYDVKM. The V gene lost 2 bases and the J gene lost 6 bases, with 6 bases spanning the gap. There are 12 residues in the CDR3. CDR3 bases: TGTGCCAGCAGTTTAGTCGGGGATACGCAGTATTTT. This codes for CASSLVGDTQYF. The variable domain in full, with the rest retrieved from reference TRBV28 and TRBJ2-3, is DVKVTQSSRYLVKRTGEKVFLECVQDMDHENMFWYRQDPGLGLRLIYFSYDVKMKEKGDIPEGYSVSREKKERFSLILESASTNQTSMYLCASSLVGDTQYFGPGTRLTVL.

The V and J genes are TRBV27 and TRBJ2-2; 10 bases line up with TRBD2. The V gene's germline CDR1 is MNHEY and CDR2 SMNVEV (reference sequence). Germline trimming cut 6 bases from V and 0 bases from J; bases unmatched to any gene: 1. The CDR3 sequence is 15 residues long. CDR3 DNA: TGTGCCAGCAGCGGACTAGCGGCGAACACCGGGGAGCTGTTTTTT. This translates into CASSGLAANTGELFF.